This is a list of T cell receptor beta chains from one sample in a study of identical twins. TCRdb fed the 5' RACE reads into MiXCR, producing one record per CDR3 protein. The sample records roughly 770,000 distinct CDR3 sequences, roughly 18% being singletons. These sequences were also reported in another study, on T cells expressing NK-cell markers.

Sample: PBMCs. The receptors come from a woman between 18 and 29 years old in good health. CDR3s include the opening cysteine and the closing phenylalanine or tryptophan. The order of the fields is clone size, D gene, V gene, J gene, CDR3 DNA, CDR3 protein. The D gene is left open where the match is weak. Not all rows give a size; the values are once, few, many and, for expanded clones, a class.

few	-	TRBV5-1	TRBJ2-3	TGCGCCAGCAGCGACCCCCAGGACGGAGATACGCAGTATTTT	CASSDPQDGDTQYF
-	-	TRBV19	TRBJ2-3	TGTGCCTCCAGGGATAGGGGTCGGGCAATCACAGATACGCAGTATTTT	CASRDRGRAITDTQYF
-	-	TRBV6-1	TRBJ2-1	TGTGCCAGCTTCTTAAACGGGCGAAGGTTCTTC	CASFLNGRRFF
few	TRBD2	TRBV20-1	TRBJ2-7	TGCAGTGCTAGCAGCGGGGTTACCTACGAGCAGTACTTC	CSASSGVTYEQYF
few	-	TRBV15	TRBJ2-4	TGTGCCACCAGCAGAGATTACAGCAAAAACATTCAGTACTTC	CATSRDYSKNIQYF
-	TRBD2	TRBV4-3	TRBJ2-7	TGCGCCAGCAGCCAAGATCCAGCGGGAGGTAACGAGCAGTACTTC	CASSQDPAGGNEQYF
-	TRBD1	TRBV20-1	TRBJ1-1	TGCAGTGCGGACCTCAGGGGGTACTTTGAAGCTTTCTTT	CSADLRGYFEAFF
few	-	TRBV6-2/TRBV6-3	TRBJ2-1	TGTGCCAGCACCCAGTCGTCGGGAGTGGACAATGAGCAGTTCTTC	CASTQSSGVDNEQFF
few	TRBD1	TRBV7-9	TRBJ1-1	TGTGCCAGCAGCGGGACAGTTCGCACTGAAGCTTTCTTT	CASSGTVRTEAFF
-	TRBD2	TRBV9	TRBJ2-2	TGTGCCAGCAGCCCACACCCGGGGGGGCAGGAGCTGTTTTTT	CASSPHPGGQELFF
few	TRBD2	TRBV12-3/TRBV12-4	TRBJ2-2	TGTGCCAGCAGCCCTAGCGGAGGCCACGGGGAGCTGTTTTTT	CASSPSGGHGELFF
few	-	TRBV5-1	TRBJ2-4	TGCGCCAGCAGCTTGGGACTAGATCCGAACATTCAGTACTTC	CASSLGLDPNIQYF
-	-	TRBV5-5	TRBJ2-7	TGTGCCAGCAGCACCGGTCCTCCCGGGGTTTACGAGCAGTACTTC	CASSTGPPGVYEQYF
-	-	TRBV21-1	TRBJ2-3	TGTGCCAGCACCCGGACCGAGCAGTCGGATACGCAGTATTTT	CASTRTEQSDTQYF
-	TRBD1	TRBV18	TRBJ2-7	TGTGCCAGCTCACGTAGAGGACAGGGGACCGAGCAGTACTTC	CASSRRGQGTEQYF
-	TRBD2	TRBV27	TRBJ2-7	TGTGCCAGCAGTTGGGGGACTAGCGGGACAGACGAGCAGTACTTC	CASSWGTSGTDEQYF
-	-	TRBV12-3/TRBV12-4	TRBJ2-1	TGTGCCAGCAGAAGGATGGACAATGAGCAGTTCTTC	CASRRMDNEQFF
-	-	TRBV12-3/TRBV12-4	TRBJ1-1	TGTGCCAGCAGGGAAGACACGAGTTGGACTGAAGCTTTCTTT	CASREDTSWTEAFF
-	-	TRBV7-9	TRBJ2-5	TGTGCCAGCAGCCTGCCTTTCGGGTCGGAGACCCAGTACTTC	CASSLPFGSETQYF
-	-	TRBV20-1	TRBJ2-3	TGCAGTGTTCGGGGCGGGGGCCCCCTGATCACAGATACGCAGTATTTT	CSVRGGGPLITDTQYF
few	-	TRBV6-6	TRBJ1-1	TGTGCCAGCAGTAGTCACAAGAACACTGAAGCTTTCTTT	CASSSHKNTEAFF
few	-	TRBV5-6	TRBJ1-4	TGTGCCAGCAGCTTTGGCCAGGGAGATGAAAAACTGTTTTTT	CASSFGQGDEKLFF
-	-	TRBV7-2	TRBJ1-4	TGTGCCAGCAGCCCTTTTAGCCGGGGGGAAAAACTGTTTTTT	CASSPFSRGEKLFF
few	-	TRBV2	TRBJ2-6	TGTGCCAGCAGGAACCCAGGGTACTCTGGGGCCAACGTCCTGACTTTC	CASRNPGYSGANVLTF
-	-	TRBV7-2	TRBJ2-7	TGTGCCAGCAGCTTCAGGGAGAGGGCCTACGAGCAGTACTTC	CASSFRERAYEQYF
few	TRBD1	TRBV9	TRBJ1-1	TGTGCCAGCAGCGGGATCATGGGCAGGGGGGGTACTGAAGCTTTCTTT	CASSGIMGRGGTEAFF
-	TRBD1	TRBV10-3	TRBJ1-1	TGTGCCATCAGTGATCAGGGGGGCGTGAACACTGAAGCTTTCTTT	CAISDQGGVNTEAFF
many	TRBD1	TRBV12-3/TRBV12-4	TRBJ1-2	TGTGCCAGCAGTTTAGGGGACAGAGGGGGCTACACCTTC	CASSLGDRGGYTF